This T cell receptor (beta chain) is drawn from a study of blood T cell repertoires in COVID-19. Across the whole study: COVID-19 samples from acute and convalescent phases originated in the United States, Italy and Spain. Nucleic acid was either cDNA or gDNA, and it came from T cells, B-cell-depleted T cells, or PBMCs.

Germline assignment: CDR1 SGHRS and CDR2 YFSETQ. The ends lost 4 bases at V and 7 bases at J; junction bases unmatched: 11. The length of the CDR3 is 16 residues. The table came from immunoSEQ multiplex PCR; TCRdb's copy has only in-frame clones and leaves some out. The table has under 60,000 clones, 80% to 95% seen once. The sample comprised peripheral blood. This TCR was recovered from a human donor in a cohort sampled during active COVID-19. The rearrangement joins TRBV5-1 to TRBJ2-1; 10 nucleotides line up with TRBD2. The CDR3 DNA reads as TGCGCCAGCAGCAGGACTCTAGCGGGAGTCCGAAATGAGCAGTTCTTC. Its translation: CASSRTLAGVRNEQFF.